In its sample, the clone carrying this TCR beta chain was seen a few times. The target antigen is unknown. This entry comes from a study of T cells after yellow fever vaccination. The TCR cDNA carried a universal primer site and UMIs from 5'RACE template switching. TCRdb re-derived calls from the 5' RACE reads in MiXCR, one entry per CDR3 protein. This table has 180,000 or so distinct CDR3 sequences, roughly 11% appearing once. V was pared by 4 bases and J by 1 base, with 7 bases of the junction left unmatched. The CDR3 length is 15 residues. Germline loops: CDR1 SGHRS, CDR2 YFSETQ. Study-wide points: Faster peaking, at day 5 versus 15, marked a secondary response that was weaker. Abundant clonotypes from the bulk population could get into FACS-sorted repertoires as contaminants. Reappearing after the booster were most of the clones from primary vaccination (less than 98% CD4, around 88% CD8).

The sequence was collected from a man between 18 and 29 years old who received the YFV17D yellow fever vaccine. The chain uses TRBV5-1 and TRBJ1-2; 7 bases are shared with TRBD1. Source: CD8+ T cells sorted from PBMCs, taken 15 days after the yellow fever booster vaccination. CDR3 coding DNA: TGCGCCAGCAGCCCGCGGACAGGAGATAACTATGGCTACACCTTC. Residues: CASSPRTGDNYGYTF.